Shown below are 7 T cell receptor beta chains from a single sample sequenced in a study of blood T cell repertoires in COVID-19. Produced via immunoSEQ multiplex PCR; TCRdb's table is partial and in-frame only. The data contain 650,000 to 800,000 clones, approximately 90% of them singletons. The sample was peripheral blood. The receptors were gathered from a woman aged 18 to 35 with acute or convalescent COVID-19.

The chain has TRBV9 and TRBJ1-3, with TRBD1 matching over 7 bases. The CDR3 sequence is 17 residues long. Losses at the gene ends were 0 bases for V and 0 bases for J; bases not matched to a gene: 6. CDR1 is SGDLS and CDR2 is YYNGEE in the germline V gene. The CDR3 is CASSVGWGQTSGNTIYF. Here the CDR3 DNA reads TGTGCCAGCAGCGTAGGATGGGGACAGACCTCTGGAAACACCATATATTTT.

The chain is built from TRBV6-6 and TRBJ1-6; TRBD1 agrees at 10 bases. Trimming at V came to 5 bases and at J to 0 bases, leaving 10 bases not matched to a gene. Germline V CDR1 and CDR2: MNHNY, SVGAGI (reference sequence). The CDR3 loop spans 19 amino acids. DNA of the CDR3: TGTGCCAGCAGTCCACCCCACCGGGACAGGGGCTCCTATAATTCACCCCTCCACTTT. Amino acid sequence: CASSPPHRDRGSYNSPLHF.

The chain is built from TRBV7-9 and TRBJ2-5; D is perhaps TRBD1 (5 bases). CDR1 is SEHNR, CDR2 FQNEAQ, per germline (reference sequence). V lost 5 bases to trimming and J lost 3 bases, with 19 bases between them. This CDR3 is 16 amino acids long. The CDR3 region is CASSAWGRVMEETQYF. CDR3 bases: TGTGCCAGCAGCGCCTGGGGCAGGGTTATGGAAGAGACCCAGTACTTC.

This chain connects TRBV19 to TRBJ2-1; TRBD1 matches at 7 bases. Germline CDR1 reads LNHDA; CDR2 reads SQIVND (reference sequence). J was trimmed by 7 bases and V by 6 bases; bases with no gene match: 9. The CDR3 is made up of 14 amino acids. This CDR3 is CASSAEGAMNEQFF. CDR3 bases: TGTGCCAGTAGCGCCGAGGGGGCCATGAATGAGCAGTTCTTC. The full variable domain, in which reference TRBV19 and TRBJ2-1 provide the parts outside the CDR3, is DGGITQSPKYLFRKEGQNVTLSCEQNLNHDAMYWYRQDPGQGLRLIYYSQIVNDFQKGDIAEGYSVSREKKESFPLTVTSAQKNPTAFYLCASSAEGAMNEQFFGPGTRLTVL.

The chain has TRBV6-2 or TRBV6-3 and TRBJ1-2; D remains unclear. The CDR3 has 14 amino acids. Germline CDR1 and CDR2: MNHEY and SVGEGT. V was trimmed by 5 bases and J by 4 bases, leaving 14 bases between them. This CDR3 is CASSRPSPSYGYTF. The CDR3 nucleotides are TGTGCCAGCAGTCGCCCCTCCCCCAGCTATGGCTACACCTTC.

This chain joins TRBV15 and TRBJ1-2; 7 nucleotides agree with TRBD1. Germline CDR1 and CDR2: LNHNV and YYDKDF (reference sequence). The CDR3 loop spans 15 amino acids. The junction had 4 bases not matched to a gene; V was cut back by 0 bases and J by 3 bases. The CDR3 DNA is TGTGCCACCAGCAGAGATGACAGGGTAGACTATGGCTACACCTTC. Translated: CATSRDDRVDYGYTF.

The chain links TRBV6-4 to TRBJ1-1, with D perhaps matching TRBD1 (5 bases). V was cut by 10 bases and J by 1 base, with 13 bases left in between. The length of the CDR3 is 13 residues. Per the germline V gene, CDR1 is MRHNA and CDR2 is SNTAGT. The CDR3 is CATSREANTEAFF. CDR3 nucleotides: TGTGCCACTAGCAGGGAGGCGAACACTGAAGCTTTCTTT.